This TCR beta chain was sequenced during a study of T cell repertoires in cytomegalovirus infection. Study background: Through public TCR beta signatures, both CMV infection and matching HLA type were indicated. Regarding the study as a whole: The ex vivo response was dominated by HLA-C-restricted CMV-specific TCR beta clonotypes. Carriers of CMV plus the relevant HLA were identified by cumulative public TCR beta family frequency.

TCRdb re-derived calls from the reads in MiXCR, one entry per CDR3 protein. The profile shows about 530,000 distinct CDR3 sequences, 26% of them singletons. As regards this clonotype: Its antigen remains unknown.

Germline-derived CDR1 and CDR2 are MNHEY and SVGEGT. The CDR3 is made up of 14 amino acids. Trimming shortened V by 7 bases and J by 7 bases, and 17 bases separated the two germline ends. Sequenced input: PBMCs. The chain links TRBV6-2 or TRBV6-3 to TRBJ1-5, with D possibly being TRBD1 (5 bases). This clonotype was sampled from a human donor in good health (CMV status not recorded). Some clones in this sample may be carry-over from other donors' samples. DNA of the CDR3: TGTGCCAGCACCGAGCCGGGGAGGACACAGCCCCAGCATTTT. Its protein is CASTEPGRTQPQHF.